A selection of T cell receptor beta chains follows, all from one sample in a study of OX40 agonist ivuxolimab in advanced cancers. Sequenced by immunoSEQ multiplex PCR; TCRdb stores in-frame clones only, minus some. The sample shows about 12,000 clones, around 76% of them seen only once. The sequencing here drew on CD4+ or CD8+ T cells sorted from blood, taken in a trial of the OX40 agonist ivuxolimab. These receptors were taken from an adult with an advanced solid tumor such as melanoma, head and neck, liver or kidney cancer. Both conserved end residues are trimmed from each CDR3. The D gene is left open where the match is weak.

V | D | CDR3
TRBV11-2 | TRBD2 | ASSLTSGSSYEQY
TRBV5-4 | NA | ASSLGQERDTQY
TRBV9 | NA | ASSVGARTDTQY
TRBV6-4 | NA | ASSGQPNEKLF
TRBV4-3 | NA | ASSQSGTYTDTQY
TRBV5-1 | TRBD2 | ASSTGLSGEQY
TRBV6-1 | TRBD2 | ASSGSPGLAPNTGELF
TRBV9 | NA | ASSDDNEQF
TRBV29-1 | NA | SVAPPGVRGYT
TRBV5-4 | NA | ASSSGANSGGSPLH
TRBV7-9 | TRBD1 | ASSTDRGYQPQH
TRBV9 | NA | ASSPHLAAVAKNIQY
TRBV11-2 | NA | ASSLSIALGGLYTEAF
TRBV7-8 | NA | ASGYGSYEQY
TRBV10-1 | NA | ASSDTGPHISSGNTIY
TRBV11-3 | NA | ASSLDPAGEQY
TRBV30 | TRBD1 | AWSPWTGNTEAF
TRBV7-7 | TRBD2 | ASSLGTSGTNEQF
TRBV5-1 | NA | ASSWGDFREDGYT
TRBV9 | NA | ASSPPRWDTQY
TRBV4-3 | NA | ASSQDFGASYEQY
TRBV19 | NA | ASSNPGNINEQF
TRBV14 | TRBD1 | ASSHLTGGRTEAF
TRBV7-6 | NA | ASSLSGSYNEQF